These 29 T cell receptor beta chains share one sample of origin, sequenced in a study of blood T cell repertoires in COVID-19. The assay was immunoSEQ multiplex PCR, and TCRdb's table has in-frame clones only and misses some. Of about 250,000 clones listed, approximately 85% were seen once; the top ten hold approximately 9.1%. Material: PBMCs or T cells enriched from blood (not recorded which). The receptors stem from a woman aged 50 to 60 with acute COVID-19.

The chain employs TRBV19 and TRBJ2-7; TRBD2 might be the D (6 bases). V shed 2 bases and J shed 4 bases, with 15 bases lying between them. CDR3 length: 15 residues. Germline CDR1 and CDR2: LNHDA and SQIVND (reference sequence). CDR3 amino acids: CASSILGAGGYEQYF. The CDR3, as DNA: TGTGCCAGTAGTATACTAGGAGCCGGGGGATACGAGCAGTACTTC.

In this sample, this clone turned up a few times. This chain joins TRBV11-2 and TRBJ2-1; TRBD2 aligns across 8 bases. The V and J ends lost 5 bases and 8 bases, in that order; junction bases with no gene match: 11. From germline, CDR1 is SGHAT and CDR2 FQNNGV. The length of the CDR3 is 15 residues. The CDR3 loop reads CASSTPRGLGYEQFF. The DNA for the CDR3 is TGTGCCAGCAGCACACCTCGGGGACTAGGATATGAGCAGTTCTTC.

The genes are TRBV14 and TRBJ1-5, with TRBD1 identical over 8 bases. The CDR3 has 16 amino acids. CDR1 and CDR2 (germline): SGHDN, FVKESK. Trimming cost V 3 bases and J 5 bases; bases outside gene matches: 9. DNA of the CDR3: TGTGCCAGCAGCCACCTAAAGACAGGGGACTATCAGCCCCAGCATTTT. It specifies CASSHLKTGDYQPQHF.

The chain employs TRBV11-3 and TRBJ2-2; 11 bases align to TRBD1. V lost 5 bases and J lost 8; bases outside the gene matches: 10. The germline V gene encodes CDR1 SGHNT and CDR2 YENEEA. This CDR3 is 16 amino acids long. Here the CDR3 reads CASSQQRTGGLGELFF. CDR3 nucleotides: TGTGCCAGCAGCCAACAGAGGACAGGGGGCTTAGGGGAGCTGTTTTTT.

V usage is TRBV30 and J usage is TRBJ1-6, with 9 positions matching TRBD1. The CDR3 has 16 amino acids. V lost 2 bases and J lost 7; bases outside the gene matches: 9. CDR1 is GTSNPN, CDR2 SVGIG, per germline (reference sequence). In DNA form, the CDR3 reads TGTGCCTGGAGTTTCCCACAGGGGGCTTGGAATTCACCCCTCCACTTT. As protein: CAWSFPQGAWNSPLHF.

CDR3 nucleotides: TGTGCCAGCAGTCCACCGGGACAGGGGGCCCCTGAAGCTTTCTTT. This codes for CASSPPGQGAPEAFF. The chain couples TRBV6-5 to TRBJ1-1; 12 bases agree with TRBD1. V shed 5 bases, J shed 6 bases, and the junction held 7 bases outside the gene matches. The germline V gene encodes CDR1 MNHEY and CDR2 SVGAGI. The CDR3 is 15 residues long.

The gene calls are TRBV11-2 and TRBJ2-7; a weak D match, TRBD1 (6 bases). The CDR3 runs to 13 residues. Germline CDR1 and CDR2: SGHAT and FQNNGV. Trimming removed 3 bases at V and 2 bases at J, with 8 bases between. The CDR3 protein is CASSFGDTYEQYF. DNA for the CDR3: TGTGCCAGCAGCTTCGGGGACACCTACGAGCAGTACTTC.

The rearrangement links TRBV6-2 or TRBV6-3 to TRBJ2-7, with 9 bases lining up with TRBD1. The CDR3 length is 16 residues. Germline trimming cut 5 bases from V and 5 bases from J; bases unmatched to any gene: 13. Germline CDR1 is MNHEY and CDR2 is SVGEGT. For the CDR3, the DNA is TGTGCCAGCAGTAATATACCGGGACAGGGTAACCACGAGCAGTACTTC. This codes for CASSNIPGQGNHEQYF.

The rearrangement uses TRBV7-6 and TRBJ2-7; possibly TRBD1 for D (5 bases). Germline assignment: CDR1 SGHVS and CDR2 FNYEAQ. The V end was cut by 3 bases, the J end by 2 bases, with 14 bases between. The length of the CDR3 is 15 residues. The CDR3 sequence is CASSFDSGSTYEQYF. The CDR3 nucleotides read TGTGCCAGCAGCTTTGACAGTGGATCTACCTACGAGCAGTACTTC.

CDR3 sequence (DNA): TGTGCCAGCAGCGACAGGGGAGGAGAAAAACTGTTTTTT. This sequence encodes CASSDRGGEKLFF. The genes are TRBV6-5 and TRBJ1-4; TRBD1 aligns across 8 bases. V shed 6 bases and J 8 bases; nucleotides not matched to a gene: 5. From germline, CDR1 is MNHEY and CDR2 SVGAGI. The CDR3 length is 13 residues.

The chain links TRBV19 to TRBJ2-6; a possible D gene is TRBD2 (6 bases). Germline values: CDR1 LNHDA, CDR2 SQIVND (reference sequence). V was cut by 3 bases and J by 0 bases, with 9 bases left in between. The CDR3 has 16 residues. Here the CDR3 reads CASSIRDSSGANVLTF. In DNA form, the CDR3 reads TGTGCCAGTAGTATTAGGGACTCCTCTGGGGCCAACGTCCTGACTTTC.

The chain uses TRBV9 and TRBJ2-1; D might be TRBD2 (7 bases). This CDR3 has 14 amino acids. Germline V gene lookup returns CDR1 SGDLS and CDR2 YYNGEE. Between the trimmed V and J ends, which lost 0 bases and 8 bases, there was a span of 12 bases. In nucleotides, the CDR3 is TGTGCCAGCAGCGTAGGCGGGGGCGAAGATGAGCAGTTCTTC. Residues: CASSVGGGEDEQFF. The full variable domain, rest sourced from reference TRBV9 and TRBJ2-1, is DSGVTQTPKHLITATGQRVTLRCSPRSGDLSVYWYQQSLDQGLQFLIQYYNGEERAKGNILERFSAQQFPDLHSELNLSSLELGDSALYFCASSVGGGEDEQFFGPGTRLTVL.

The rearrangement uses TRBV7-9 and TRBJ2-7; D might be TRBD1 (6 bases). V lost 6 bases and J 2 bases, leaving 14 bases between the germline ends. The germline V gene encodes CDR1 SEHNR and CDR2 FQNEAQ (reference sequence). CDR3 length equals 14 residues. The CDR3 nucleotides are TGTGCCAGCAGAAGACAGGAGAATACCTACGAGCAGTACTTC. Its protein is CASRRQENTYEQYF.

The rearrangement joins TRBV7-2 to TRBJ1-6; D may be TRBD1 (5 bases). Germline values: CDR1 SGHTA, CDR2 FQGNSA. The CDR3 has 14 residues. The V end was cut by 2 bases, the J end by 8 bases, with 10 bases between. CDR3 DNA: TGTGCCAGCAGCTTATCCAGGGTTGATTCACCCCTCCACTTT. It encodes CASSLSRVDSPLHF. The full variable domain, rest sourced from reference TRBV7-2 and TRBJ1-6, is GAGVSQSPSNKVTEKGKDVELRCDPISGHTALYWYRQSLGQGLEFLIYFQGNSAPDKSGLPSDRFSAERTGGSVSTLTIQRTQQEDSAVYLCASSLSRVDSPLHFGNGTRLTVT.

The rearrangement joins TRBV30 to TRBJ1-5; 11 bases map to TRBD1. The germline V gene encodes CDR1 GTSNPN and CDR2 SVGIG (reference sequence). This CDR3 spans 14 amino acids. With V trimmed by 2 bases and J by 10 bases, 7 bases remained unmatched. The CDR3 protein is CAWSQDRGQSPQHF. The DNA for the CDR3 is TGTGCCTGGAGTCAGGACAGGGGGCAATCCCCCCAGCATTTT.

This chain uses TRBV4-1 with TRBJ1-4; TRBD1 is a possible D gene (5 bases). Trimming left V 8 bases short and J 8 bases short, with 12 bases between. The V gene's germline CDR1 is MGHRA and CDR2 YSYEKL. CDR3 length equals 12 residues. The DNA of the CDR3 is TGCGCCAGCCAGGGACTTGGAGAAAAACTGTTTTTT. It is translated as CASQGLGEKLFF.

CDR3 nucleotides: TGTGCCAGCTCACCACCCTCGACAGGACCGAATGAAAAACTGTTTTTT. It translates to CASSPPSTGPNEKLFF. The chain recombines TRBV18 with TRBJ1-4; possibly TRBD1 for D (6 bases). V gave up 0 bases and J gave up 5 bases, with 13 bases separating them. Germline V CDR1 and CDR2: KGHSH, LQKENI. CDR3 length: 16 residues. Combining the CDR3 with reference TRBV18 and TRBJ1-4 gives the whole variable domain NAGVMQNPRHLVRRRGQEARLRCSPMKGHSHVYWYRQLPEEGLKFMVYLQKENIIDESGMPKERFSAEFPKEGPSILRIQQVVRGDSAAYFCASSPPSTGPNEKLFFGSGTQLSVL.

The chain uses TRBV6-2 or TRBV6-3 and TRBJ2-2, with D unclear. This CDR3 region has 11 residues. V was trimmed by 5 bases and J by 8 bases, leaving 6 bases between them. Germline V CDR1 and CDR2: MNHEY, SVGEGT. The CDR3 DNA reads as TGTGCCAGCAGTCTCCTTGGGGAGCTGTTTTTT. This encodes CASSLLGELFF.

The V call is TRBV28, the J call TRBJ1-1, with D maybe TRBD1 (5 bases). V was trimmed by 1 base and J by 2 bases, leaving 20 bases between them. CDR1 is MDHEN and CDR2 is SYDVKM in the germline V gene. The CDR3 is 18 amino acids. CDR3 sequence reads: CASSLLPPGRDFNTEAFF. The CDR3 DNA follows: TGTGCCAGCAGTTTATTACCCCCTGGCAGGGACTTCAACACTGAAGCTTTCTTT.

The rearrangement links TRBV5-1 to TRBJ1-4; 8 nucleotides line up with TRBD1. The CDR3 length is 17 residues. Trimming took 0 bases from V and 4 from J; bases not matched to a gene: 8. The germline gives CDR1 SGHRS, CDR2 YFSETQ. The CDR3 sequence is CASSLGPGGSSNEKLFF. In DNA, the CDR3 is TGCGCCAGCAGCTTGGGTCCAGGGGGCAGTAGTAATGAAAAACTGTTTTTT.

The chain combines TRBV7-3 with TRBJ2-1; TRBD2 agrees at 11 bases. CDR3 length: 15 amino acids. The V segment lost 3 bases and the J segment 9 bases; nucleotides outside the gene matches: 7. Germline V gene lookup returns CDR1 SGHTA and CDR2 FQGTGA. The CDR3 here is CASSFSGGASPEQFF. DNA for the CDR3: TGTGCCAGCAGCTTTAGCGGGGGGGCCAGTCCTGAGCAGTTCTTC.

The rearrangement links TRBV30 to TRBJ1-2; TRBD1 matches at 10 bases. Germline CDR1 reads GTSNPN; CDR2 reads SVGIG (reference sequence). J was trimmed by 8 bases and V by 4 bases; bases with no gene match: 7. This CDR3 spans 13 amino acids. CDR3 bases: TGTGCCTGGAACCTAGGACAGGGGGAAGGCTACACCTTC. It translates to CAWNLGQGEGYTF.

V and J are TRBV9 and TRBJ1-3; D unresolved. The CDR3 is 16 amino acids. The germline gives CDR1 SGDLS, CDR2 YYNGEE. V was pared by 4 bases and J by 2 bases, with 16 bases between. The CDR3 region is CASSSSLEQTGNTIYF. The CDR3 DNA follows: TGTGCCAGCAGCTCATCCTTGGAGCAAACTGGAAACACCATATATTTT.

CDR3 nucleotides: TGTGCCAGCAGCCCTCTCGGGGGAAACTATGGCTACACCTTC. It yields the protein CASSPLGGNYGYTF. The gene calls are TRBV13 and TRBJ1-2; perhaps TRBD1 as D (5 bases). The germline CDR1 and CDR2 sequences are PRHDT and FYEKMQ (reference sequence). Trimming shortened V by 5 bases and J by 2 bases, and 12 bases separated the two germline ends. This CDR3 region has 14 residues.

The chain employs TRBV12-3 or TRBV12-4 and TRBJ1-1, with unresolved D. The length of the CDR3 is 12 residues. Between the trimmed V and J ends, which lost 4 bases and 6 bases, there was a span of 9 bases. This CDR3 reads CASSSPGSEAFF. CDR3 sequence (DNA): TGTGCCAGCAGTTCCCCGGGGTCTGAAGCTTTCTTT.

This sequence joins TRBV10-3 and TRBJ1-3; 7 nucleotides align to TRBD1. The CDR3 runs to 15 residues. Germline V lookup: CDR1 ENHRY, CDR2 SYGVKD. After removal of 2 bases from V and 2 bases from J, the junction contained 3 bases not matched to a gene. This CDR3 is CAISEQTGPGNTIYF. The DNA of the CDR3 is TGTGCCATCAGTGAGCAGACAGGGCCTGGAAACACCATATATTTT.

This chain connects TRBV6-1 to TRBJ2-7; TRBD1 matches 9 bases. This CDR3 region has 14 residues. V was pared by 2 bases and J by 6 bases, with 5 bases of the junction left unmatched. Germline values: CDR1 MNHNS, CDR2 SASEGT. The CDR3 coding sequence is TGTGCCAGCAGTGAACACGGGACAGGGCCCGAGCAGTACTTC. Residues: CASSEHGTGPEQYF.

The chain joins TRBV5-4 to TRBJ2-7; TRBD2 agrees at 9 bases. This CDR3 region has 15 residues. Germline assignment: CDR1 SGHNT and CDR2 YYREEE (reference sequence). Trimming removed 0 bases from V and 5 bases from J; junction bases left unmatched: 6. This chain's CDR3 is CASSLVGTSSHEQYF. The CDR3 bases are TGTGCCAGCAGCTTGGTTGGGACTAGCTCTCACGAGCAGTACTTC.

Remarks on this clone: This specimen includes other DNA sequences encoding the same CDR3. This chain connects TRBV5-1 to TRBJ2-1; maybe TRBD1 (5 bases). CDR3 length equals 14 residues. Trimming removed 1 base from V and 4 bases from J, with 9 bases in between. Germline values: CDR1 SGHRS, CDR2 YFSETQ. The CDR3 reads CASSLRDRYNEQFF. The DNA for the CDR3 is TGCGCCAGCAGCTTGCGCGACAGATACAATGAGCAGTTCTTC.